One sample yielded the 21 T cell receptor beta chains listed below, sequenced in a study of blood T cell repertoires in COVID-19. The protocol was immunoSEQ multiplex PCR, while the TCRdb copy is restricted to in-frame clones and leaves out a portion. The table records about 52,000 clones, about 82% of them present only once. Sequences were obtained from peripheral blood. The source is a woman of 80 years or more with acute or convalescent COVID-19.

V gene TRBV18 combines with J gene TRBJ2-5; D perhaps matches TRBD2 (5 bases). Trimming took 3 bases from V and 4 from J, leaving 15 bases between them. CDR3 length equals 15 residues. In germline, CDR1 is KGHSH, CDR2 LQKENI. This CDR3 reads CASSPRAIRGETQYF. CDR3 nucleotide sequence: TGTGCCAGCTCACCTAGGGCCATCCGGGGAGAGACCCAGTACTTC.

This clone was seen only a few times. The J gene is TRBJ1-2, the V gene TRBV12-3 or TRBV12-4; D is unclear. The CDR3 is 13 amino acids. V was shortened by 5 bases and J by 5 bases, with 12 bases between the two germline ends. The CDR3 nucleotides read TGTGCCAGCAGTATCCGGGTCTCTTATGGCTACACCTTC. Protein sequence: CASSIRVSYGYTF.

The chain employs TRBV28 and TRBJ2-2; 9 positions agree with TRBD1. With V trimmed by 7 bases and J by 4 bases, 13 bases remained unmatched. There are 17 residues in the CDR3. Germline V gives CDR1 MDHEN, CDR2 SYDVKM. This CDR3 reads CASIPGVRDRVTGELFF. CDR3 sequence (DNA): TGTGCCAGCATCCCCGGGGTCCGGGACAGGGTCACCGGGGAGCTGTTTTTT.

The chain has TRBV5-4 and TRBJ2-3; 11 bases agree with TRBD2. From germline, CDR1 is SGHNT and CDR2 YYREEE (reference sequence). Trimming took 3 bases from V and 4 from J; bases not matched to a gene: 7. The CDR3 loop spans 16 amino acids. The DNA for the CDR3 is TGTGCCAGCAGCTCGTTACTAGCGGGAGCGTCAGATACGCAGTATTTT. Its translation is CASSSLLAGASDTQYF.

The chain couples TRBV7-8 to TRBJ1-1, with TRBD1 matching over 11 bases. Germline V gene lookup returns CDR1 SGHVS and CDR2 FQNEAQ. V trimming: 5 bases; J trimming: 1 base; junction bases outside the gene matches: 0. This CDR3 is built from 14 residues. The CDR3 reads CASSGQGANTEAFF. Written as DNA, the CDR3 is TGTGCCAGCAGCGGACAGGGGGCGAACACTGAAGCTTTCTTT.

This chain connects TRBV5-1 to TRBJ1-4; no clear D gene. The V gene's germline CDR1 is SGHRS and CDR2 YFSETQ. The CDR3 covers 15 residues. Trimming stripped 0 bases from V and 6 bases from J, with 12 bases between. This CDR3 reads CASSLGTAGDEKLFF. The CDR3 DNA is TGCGCCAGCAGCTTGGGGACGGCCGGGGATGAAAAACTGTTTTTT.

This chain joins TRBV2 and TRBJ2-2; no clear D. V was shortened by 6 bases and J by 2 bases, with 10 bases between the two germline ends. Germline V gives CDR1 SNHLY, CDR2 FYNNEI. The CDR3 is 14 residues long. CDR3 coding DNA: TGTGCCAGCAGGGAGTCTTCCAACACCGGGGAGCTGTTTTTT. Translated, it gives CASRESSNTGELFF.

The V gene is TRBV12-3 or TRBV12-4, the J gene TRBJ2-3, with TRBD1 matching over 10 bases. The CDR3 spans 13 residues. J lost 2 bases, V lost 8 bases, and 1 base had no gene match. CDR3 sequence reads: CASGQGVTDTQYF. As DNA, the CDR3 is TGTGCCAGCGGACAGGGGGTCACAGATACGCAGTATTTT.

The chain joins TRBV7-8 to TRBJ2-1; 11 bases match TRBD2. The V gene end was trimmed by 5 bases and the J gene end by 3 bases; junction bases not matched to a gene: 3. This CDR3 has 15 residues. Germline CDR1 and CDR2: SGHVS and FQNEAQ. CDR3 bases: TGTGCCAGCAGCCTTACTAGCGGGGGCTACAATGAGCAGTTCTTC. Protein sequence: CASSLTSGGYNEQFF.

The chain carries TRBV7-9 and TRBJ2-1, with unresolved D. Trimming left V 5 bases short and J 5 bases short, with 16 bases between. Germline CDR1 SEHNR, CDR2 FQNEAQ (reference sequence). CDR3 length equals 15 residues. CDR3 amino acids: CASSPGRPMDNEQFF. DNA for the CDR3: TGTGCCAGCAGCCCGGGTAGGCCAATGGACAATGAGCAGTTCTTC.

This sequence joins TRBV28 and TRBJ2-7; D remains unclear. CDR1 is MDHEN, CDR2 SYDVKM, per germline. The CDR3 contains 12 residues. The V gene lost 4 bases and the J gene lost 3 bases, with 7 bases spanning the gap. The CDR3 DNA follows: TGTGCCAGCAGTTCGGAGAGCTACGAGCAGTACTTC. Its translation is CASSSESYEQYF.

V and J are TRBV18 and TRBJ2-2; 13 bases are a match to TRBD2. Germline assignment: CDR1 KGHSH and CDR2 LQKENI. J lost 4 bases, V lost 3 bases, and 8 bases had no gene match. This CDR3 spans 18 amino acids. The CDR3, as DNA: TGTGCCAGCTCACCGACCGGGACTAGCGGGATGAGCACCGGGGAGCTGTTTTTT. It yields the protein CASSPTGTSGMSTGELFF. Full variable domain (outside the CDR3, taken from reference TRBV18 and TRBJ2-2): NAGVMQNPRHLVRRRGQEARLRCSPMKGHSHVYWYRQLPEEGLKFMVYLQKENIIDESGMPKERFSAEFPKEGPSILRIQQVVRGDSAAYFCASSPTGTSGMSTGELFFGEGSRLTVL.

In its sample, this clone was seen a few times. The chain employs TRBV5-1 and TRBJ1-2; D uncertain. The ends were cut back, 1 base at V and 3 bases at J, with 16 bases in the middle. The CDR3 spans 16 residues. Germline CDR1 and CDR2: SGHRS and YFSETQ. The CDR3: CASSLNYGEVHYGYTF. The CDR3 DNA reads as TGCGCCAGCAGCTTGAATTATGGGGAGGTCCACTATGGCTACACCTTC.

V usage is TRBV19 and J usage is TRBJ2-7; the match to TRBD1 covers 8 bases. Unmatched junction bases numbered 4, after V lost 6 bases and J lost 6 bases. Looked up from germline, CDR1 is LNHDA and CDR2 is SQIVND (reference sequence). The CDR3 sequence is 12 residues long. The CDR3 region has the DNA TGTGCCAGTAGCGACAGGGGTATCGAGCAGTACTTC. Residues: CASSDRGIEQYF.

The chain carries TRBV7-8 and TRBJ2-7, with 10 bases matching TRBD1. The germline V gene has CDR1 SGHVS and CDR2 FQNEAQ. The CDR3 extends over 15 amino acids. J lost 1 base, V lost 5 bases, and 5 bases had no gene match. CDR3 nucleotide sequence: TGTGCCAGCAGCCTCGGACAGGGGGGTTCCTACGAGCAGTACGTC. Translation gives CASSLGQGGSYEQYV.

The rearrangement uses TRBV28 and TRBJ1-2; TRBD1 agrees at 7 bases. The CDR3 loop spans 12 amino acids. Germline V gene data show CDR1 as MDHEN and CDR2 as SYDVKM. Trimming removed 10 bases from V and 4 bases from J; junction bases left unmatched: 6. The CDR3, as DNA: TGTGCCACCTACAGGGGTGGCTATGGCTACACCTTC. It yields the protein CATYRGGYGYTF.

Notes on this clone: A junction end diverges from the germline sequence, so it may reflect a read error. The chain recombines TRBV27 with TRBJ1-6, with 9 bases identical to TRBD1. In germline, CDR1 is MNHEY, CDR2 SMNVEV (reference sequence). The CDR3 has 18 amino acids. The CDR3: CASSISGTGNNRDSPLHF. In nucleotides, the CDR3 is TGTGCCAGCAGTATATCCGGGACAGGGAATAATAGGGATTCACCCCTCCACTTT.

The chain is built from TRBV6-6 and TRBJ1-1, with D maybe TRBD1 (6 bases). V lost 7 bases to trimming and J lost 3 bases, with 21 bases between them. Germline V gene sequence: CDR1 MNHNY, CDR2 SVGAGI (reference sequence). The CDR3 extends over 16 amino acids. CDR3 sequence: CASTGDTLIAYTEAFF. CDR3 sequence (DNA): TGTGCCAGCACCGGGGACACCCTTATTGCTTACACTGAAGCTTTCTTT.

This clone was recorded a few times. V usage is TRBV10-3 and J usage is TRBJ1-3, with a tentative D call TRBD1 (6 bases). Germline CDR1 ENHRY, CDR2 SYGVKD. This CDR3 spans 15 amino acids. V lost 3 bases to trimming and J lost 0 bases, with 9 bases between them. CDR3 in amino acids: CAISDTGISGNTIYF. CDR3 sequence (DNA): TGTGCCATCAGTGACACAGGGATCTCTGGAAACACCATATATTTT.

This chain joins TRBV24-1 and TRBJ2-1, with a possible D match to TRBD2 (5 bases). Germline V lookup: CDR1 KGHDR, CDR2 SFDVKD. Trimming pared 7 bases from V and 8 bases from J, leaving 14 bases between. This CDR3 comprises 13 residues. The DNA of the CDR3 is TGTGCCACCAGGGCTAGAGGGTTCGATGAGCAGTTCTTC. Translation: CATRARGFDEQFF.

CDR3 DNA: TGTGCCAGCTCACCCGGGACAGGGGGTGACCACGAGCAGTACTTC. Its protein product is CASSPGTGGDHEQYF. This rearrangement joins TRBV18 to TRBJ2-7; 11 nucleotides match TRBD1. This CDR3 has 15 amino acids. The V gene end was trimmed by 3 bases and the J gene end by 5 bases; junction bases not matched to a gene: 6. The germline gives CDR1 KGHSH, CDR2 LQKENI.